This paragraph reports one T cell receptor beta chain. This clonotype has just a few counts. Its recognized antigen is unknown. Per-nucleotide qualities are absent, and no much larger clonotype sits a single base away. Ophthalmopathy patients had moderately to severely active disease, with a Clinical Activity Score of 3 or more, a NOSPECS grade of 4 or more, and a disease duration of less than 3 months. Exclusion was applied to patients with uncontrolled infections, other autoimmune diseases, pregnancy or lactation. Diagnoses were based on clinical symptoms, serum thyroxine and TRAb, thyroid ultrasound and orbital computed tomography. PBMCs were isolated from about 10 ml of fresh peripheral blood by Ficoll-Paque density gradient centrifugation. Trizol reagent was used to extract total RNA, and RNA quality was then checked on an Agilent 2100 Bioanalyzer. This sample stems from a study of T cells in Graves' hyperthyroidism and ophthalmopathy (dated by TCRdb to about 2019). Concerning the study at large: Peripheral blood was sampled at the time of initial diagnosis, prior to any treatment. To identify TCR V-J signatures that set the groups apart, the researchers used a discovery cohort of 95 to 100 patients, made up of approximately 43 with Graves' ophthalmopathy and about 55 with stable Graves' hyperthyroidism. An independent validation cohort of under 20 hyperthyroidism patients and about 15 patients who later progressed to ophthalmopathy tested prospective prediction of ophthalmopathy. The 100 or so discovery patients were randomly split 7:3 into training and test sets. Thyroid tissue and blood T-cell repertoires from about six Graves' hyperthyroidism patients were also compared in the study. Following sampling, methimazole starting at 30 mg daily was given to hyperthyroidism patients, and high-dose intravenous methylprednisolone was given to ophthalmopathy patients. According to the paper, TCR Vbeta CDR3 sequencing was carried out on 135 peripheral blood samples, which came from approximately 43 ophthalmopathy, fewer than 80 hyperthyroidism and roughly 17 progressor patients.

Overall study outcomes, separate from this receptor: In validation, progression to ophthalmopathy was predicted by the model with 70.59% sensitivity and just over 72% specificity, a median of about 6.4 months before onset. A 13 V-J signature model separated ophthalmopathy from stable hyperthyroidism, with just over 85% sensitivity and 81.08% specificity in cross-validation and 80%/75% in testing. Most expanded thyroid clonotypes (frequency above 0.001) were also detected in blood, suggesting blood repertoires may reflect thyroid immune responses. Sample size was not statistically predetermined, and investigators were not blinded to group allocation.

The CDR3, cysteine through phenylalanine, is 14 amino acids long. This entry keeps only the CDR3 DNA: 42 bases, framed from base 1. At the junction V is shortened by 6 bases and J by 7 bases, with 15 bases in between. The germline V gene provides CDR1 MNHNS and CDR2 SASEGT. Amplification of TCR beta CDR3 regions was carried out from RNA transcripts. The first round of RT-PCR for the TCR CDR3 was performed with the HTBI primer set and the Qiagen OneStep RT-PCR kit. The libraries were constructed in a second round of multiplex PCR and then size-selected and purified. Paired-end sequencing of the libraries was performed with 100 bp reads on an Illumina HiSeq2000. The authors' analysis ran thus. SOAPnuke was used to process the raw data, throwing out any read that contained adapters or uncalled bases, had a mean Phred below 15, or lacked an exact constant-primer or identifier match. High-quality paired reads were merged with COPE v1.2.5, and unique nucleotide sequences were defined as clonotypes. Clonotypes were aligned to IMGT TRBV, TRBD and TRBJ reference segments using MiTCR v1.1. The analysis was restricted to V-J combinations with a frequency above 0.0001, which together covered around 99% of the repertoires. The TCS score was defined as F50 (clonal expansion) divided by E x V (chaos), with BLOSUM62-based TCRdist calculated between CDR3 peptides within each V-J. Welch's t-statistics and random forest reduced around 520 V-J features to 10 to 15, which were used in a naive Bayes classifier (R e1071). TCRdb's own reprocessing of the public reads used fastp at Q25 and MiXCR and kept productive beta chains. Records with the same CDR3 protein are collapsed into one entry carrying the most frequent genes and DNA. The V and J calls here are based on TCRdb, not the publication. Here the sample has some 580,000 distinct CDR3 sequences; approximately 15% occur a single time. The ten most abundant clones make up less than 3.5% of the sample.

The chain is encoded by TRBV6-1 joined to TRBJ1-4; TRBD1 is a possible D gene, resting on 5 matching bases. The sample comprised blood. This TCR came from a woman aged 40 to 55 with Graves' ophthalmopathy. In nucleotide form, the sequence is TGTGCCAGCAGGACCGGGGACGGATTTGAAAAACTGTTTTTT. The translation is CASRTGDGFEKLFF.